This note documents a single TCR beta chain sequence. Its specificity is not known. Some clones are missing from TCRdb's copy, which holds only in-frame ones; the method was immunoSEQ multiplex PCR. Among around 91,000 clones, roughly four fifths were seen once, and the ten largest hold around 17%. No patient escaped relapse after autologous stem cell transplantation, and brentuximab vedotin exposure varied. The CDR3 is 15 residues long. V gave up 4 bases and J gave up 4 bases, with 14 bases separating them. Germline V lookup: CDR1 LNHDA, CDR2 SQIVND (reference sequence). These data are taken from a study of PD-1 blockade in classical Hodgkin lymphoma. Study conclusions and caveats: Individuals initiating nivolumab under 1 year after ASCT were excluded.

The sample here was peripheral blood mononuclear cells (PBMCs), taken before the second cycle of nivolumab. The receptor was derived from a human donor with classical Hodgkin lymphoma. J is TRBJ1-3 and V is TRBV19; D may be TRBD1 (5 bases). CDR3 DNA: TGTGCCAGTAGTACGTTGTGGGGGTCCGGAAACACCATATATTTT. It specifies CASSTLWGSGNTIYF. The full variable domain, completed using reference TRBV19 and TRBJ1-3, is DGGITQSPKYLFRKEGQNVTLSCEQNLNHDAMYWYRQDPGQGLRLIYYSQIVNDFQKGDIAEGYSVSREKKESFPLTVTSAQKNPTAFYLCASSTLWGSGNTIYFGEGSWLTVV.